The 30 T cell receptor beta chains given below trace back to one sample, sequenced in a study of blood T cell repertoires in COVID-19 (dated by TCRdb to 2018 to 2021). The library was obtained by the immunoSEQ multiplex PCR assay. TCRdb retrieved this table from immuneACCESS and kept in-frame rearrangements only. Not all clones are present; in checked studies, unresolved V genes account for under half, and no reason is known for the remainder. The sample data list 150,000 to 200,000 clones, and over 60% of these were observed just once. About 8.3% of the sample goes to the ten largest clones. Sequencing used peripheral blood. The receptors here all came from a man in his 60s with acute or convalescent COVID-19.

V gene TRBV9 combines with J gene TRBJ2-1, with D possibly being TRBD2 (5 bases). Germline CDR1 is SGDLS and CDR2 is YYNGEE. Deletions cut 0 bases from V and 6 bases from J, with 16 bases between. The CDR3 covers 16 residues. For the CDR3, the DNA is TGTGCCAGCAGCGTAGCTTCGAGCGGTTCCCTCAATGAGCAGTTCTTC. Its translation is CASSVASSGSLNEQFF.

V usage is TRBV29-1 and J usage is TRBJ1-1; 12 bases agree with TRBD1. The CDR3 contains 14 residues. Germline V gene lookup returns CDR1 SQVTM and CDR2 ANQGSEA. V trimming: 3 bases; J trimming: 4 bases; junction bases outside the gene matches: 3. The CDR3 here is CSVDKGQGATEAFF. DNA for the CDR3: TGCAGCGTTGACAAGGGACAGGGGGCCACTGAAGCTTTCTTT.

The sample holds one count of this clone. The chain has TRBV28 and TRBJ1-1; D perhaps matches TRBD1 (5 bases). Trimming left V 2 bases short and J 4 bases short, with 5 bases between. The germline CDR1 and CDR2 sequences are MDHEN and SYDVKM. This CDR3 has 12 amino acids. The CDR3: CASSLTGTEAFF. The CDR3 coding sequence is TGTGCCAGCAGTTTAACAGGCACTGAAGCTTTCTTT.

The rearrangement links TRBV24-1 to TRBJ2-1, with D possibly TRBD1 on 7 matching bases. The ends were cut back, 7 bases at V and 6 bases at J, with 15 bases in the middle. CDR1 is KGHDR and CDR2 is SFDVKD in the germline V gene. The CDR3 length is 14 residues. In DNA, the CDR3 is TGTGCCACCAGCTACTACCAGGGGGGCAATGAGCAGTTCTTC. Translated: CATSYYQGGNEQFF.

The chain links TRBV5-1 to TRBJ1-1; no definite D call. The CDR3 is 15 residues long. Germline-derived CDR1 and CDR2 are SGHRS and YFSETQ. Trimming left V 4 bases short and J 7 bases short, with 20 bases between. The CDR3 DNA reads TGCGCCAGCAGCAACGGACGGACTACGACCGGTGAAGCTTTCTTT. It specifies CASSNGRTTTGEAFF. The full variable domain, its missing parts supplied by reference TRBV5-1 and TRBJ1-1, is KAGVTQTPRYLIKTRGQQVTLSCSPISGHRSVSWYQQTPGQGLQFLFEYFSETQRNKGNFPGRFSGRQFSNSRSEMNVSTLELGDSALYLCASSNGRTTTGEAFFGQGTRLTVV.

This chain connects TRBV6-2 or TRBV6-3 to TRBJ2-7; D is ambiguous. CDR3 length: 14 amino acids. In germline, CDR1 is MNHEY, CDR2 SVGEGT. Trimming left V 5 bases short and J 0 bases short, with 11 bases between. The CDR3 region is CASSRMTISYEQYF. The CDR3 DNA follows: TGTGCCAGCAGTCGCATGACAATCTCCTACGAGCAGTACTTC.

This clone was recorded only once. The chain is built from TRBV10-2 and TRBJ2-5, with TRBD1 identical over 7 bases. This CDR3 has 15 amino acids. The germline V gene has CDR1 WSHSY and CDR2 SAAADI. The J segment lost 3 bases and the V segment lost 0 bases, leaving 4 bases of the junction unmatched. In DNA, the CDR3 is TGCGCCAGCAGTGAGTCGATCGGGACAGAAGAGACCCAGTACTTC. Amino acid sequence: CASSESIGTEETQYF.

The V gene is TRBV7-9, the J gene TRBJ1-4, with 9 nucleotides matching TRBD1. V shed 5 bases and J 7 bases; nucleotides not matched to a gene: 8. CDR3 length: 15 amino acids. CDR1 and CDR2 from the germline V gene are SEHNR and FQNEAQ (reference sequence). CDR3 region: CASSPGDRASEKLFF. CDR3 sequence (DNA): TGTGCCAGCAGCCCAGGGGACAGGGCGAGTGAAAAACTGTTTTTT.

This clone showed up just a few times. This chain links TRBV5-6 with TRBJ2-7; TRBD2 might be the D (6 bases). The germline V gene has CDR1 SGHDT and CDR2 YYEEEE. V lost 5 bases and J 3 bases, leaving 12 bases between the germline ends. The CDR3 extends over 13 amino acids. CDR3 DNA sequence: TGTGCCAGCAGGGACCCCGGGAGCTACGAGCAGTACTTC. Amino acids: CASRDPGSYEQYF.

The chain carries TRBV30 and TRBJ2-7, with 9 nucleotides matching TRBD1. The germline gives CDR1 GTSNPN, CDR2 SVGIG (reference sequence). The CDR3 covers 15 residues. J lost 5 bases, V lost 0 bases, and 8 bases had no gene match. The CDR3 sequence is CAWSVRDRVSDEQYF. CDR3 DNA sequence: TGTGCCTGGAGTGTACGGGACAGGGTGTCCGACGAGCAGTACTTC.

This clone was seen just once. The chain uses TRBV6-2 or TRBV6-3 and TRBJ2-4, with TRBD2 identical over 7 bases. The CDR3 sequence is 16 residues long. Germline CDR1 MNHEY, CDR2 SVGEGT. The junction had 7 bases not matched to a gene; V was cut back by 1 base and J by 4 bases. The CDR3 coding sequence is TGTGCCAGCAGTTACTACGGGGGGAGCGGAAAAAACATTCAGTACTTC. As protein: CASSYYGGSGKNIQYF.

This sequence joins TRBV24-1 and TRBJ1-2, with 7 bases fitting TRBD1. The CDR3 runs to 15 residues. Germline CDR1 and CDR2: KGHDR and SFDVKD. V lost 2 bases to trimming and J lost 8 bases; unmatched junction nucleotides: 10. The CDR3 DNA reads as TGTGCCACCAGTGATTCGGGACAGCCCGTCCAAGGCTACACCTTC. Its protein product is CATSDSGQPVQGYTF.

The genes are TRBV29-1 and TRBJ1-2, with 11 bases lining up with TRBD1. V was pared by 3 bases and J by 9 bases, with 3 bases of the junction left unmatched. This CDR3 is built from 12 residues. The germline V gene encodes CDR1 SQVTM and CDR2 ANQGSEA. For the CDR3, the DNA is TGCAGCGTTGAGGGGACAGGGGGAAGCTACACCTTC. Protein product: CSVEGTGGSYTF.

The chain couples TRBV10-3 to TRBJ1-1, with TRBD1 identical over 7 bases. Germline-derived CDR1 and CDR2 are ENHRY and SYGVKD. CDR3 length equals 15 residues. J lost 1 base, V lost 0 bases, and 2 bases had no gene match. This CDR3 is CAISESGQQNTEAFF. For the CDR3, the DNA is TGTGCCATCAGTGAGTCGGGACAGCAGAACACTGAAGCTTTCTTT.

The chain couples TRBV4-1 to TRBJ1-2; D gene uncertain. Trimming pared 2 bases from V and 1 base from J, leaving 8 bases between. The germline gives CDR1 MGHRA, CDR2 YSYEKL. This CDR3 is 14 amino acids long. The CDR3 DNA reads TGCGCCAGCAGCCAACTCCCAGATAACTATGGCTACACCTTC. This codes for CASSQLPDNYGYTF.

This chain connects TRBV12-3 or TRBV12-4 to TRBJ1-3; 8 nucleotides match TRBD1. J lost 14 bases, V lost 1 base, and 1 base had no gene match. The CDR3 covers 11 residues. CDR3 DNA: TGTGCCAGCAGTTTAGAACAGGGGGTATATTTT. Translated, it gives CASSLEQGVYF.

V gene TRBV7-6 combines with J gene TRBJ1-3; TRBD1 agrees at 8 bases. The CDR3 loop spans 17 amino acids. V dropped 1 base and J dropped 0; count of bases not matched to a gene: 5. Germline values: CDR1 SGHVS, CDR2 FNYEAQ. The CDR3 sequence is CASSLVPDRGSGNTIYF. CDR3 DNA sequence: TGTGCCAGCAGCTTAGTGCCAGACAGGGGCTCTGGAAACACCATATATTTT.

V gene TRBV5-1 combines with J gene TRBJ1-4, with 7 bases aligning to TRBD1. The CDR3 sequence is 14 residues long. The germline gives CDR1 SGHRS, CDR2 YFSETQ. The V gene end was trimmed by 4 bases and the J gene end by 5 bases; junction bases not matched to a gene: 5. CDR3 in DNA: TGCGCCAGCAGCCCGACAGGGCGGAATGAAAAACTGTTTTTT. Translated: CASSPTGRNEKLFF.

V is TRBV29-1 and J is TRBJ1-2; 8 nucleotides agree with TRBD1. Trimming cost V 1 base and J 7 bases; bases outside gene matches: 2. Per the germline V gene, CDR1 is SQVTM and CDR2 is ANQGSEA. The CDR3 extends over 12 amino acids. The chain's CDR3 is CSVEGTGSGYTF. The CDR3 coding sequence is TGCAGCGTTGAAGGGACAGGGAGTGGCTACACCTTC.

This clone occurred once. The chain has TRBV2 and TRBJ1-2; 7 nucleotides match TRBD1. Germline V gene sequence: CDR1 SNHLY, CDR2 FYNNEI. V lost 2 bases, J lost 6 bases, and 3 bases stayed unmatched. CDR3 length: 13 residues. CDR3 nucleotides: TGTGCCAGCAGTGAAACAGGGGCGGATGGCTACACCTTC. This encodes CASSETGADGYTF.

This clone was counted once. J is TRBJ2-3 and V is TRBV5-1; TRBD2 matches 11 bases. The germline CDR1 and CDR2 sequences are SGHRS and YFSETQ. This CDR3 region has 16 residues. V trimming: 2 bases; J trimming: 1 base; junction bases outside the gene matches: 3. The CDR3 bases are TGCGCCAGCAGCTTTAGCGGGGGGGAGGGCACAGATACGCAGTATTTT. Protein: CASSFSGGEGTDTQYF.

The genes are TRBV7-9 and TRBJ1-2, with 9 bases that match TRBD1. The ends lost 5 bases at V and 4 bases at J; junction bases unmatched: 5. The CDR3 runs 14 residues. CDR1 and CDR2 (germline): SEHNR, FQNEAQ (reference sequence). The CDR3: CASSMDRGGYGYTF. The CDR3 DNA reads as TGTGCCAGCAGCATGGACAGGGGAGGCTATGGCTACACCTTC.

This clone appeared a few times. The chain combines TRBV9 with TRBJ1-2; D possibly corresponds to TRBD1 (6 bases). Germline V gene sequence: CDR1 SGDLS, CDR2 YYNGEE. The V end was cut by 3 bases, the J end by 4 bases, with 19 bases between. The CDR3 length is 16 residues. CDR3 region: CASSALTGATIYGYTF. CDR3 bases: TGTGCCAGCAGCGCGTTGACAGGCGCAACAATCTATGGCTACACCTTC. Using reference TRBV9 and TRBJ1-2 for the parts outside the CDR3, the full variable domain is DSGVTQTPKHLITATGQRVTLRCSPRSGDLSVYWYQQSLDQGLQFLIQYYNGEERAKGNILERFSAQQFPDLHSELNLSSLELGDSALYFCASSALTGATIYGYTFGSGTRLTVV.

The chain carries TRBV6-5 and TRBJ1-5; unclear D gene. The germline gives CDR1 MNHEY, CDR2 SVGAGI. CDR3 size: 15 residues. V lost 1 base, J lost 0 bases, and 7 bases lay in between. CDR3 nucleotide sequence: TGTGCCAGCAGTTACTATTCAGATAGCAATCAGCCCCAGCATTTT. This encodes CASSYYSDSNQPQHF.

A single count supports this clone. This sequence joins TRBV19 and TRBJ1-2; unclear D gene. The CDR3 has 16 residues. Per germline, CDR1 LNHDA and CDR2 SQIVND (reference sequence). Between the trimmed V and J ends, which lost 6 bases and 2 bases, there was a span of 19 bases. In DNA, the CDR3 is TGTGCCAGTAGGAAGTCGGGAGAACAGCTAAACTATGGCTACACCTTC. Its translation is CASRKSGEQLNYGYTF.

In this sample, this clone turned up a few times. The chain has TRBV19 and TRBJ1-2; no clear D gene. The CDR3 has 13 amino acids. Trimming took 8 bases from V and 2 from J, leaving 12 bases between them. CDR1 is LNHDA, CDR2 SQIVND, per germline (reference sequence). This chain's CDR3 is CASFSTRNYGYTF. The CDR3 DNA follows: TGTGCCAGTTTCTCTACGAGGAACTATGGCTACACCTTC.

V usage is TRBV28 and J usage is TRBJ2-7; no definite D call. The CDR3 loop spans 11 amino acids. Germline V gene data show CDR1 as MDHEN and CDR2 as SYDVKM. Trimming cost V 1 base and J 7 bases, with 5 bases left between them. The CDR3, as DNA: TGTGCCAGCAGTTTATCCAGTGAGCAGTACTTC. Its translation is CASSLSSEQYF.

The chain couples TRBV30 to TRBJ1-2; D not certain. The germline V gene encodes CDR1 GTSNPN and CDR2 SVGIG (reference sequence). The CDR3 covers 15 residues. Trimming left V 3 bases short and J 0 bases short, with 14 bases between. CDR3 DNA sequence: TGTGCCTGGAGGGGTCTCGACGGAGCTAACTATGGCTACACCTTC. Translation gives CAWRGLDGANYGYTF.

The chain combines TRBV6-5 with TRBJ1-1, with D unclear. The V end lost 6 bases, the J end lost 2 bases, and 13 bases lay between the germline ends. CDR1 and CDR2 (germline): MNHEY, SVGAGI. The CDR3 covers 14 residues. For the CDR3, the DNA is TGTGCCAGCAGGGCCCGCTGGGCCAACACTGAAGCTTTCTTT. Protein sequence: CASRARWANTEAFF.

CDR3 sequence: CAISETQTGAGYTF. CDR3 in DNA: TGTGCCATCAGTGAGACCCAGACAGGGGCCGGCTACACCTTC. The chain uses TRBV10-3 and TRBJ1-2, with 8 bases matching TRBD1. CDR3 size: 14 residues. Germline loops: CDR1 ENHRY, CDR2 SYGVKD. The junction had 7 bases not matched to a gene; V was cut back by 2 bases and J by 8 bases.